This T cell receptor (beta chain) was obtained from a study of blood T cell repertoires in COVID-19. Study-level background: Both acute and convalescent COVID-19 samples were obtained from the United States, Italy and Spain. PBMCs, B-cell-depleted T cells, or T cells provided the cDNA or gDNA that made up the material.

The CDR3 has 15 amino acids. The V gene lost 3 bases and the J gene lost 2 bases, with 14 bases spanning the gap. In germline, CDR1 is SGHRS, CDR2 YFSETQ. In the original workflow: Scientists estimated how many nucleated cells there were by amplifying reference gene primers. Generated by immunoSEQ multiplex PCR, the TCRdb table keeps only in-frame clones and is missing some. The DNA was the basis for D and trimming; V, J and clone size are from that table. Of around 30,000 clones in the sample, around 85% were seen once. The TCR sequence derives from a human donor in a cohort sampled during active COVID-19. The chain recombines TRBV5-1 with TRBJ1-1, with D possibly matching TRBD1 (5 bases). The sample comprised peripheral blood. This CDR3 is CASSSDAGVNTEAFF. For the CDR3, the DNA is TGCGCCAGCAGCTCGGACGCGGGGGTAAACACTGAAGCTTTCTTT.